This T cell receptor (beta chain) was retrieved from a study of regulatory T cells in long-lasting Graves disease. In building TCR beta libraries, iRepertoire HTBI primers were used together with Arm-PCR of CDR3 regions. TCRdb used MiXCR to reprocess the multiplex PCR reads, holding one entry per CDR3 protein. The table lists under 500,000 distinct CDR3 sequences, 16% of them singletons. Time point given: newly diagnosed GD, antithyroid drugs for less than 3 months. PBMC-derived RNA was used for the TCR library. This clonotype was counted a few times. The CDR3 totals 16 residues. The germline CDR1 and CDR2 sequences are MDHEN and SYDVKM. V shed 9 bases and J 4 bases; nucleotides not matched to a gene: 15. The same sample was also used in a study of T cells in Graves' hyperthyroidism and ophthalmopathy. From that study: Recently diagnosed hyperthyroidism of less than 2 months' duration affected patients aged 18 to 65. First-round RT-PCR of the TCR CDR3 relied on the HTBI primer set.

The specimen was peripheral blood mononuclear cells (PBMCs), collected at new diagnosis, from a patient treated with antithyroid drugs. The rearrangement uses TRBV28 and TRBJ2-1; 7 bases agree with TRBD2. This TCR derives from a woman younger than 45 with Graves disease. CDR3 bases: TGTGCCAGTACCCCTTACGCGGGAGTAGGGTACAATGAGCAGTTCTTC. Its protein is CASTPYAGVGYNEQFF.